The sample holds a few counts of the clone carrying this T cell receptor beta chain. The antigen is undetermined. The J segment lost 0 bases and the V segment lost 4 bases, leaving 3 bases of the junction unmatched. The length of the CDR3 is 13 residues. From germline, CDR1 is SQVTM and CDR2 ANQGSEA. The data were taken from a study of CD8+CD57+ T cells in acquired aplastic anemia. Study-wide background: The study obtained an average of around 3.4 ug of DNA from sorted CD4+ and CD8+ cells. Where healthy donors were concerned, CD4+ cells averaged approximately 9.8 million reads.

Points from the study as a whole: Controls did not differ significantly from patients in CD8+ Simpson's diversity. Patients and controls had in common fewer than 30 CD8+ CDR3 sequences.

The template for TCR beta VDJ and CDR3 sequence profiling was genomic DNA. A single record per CDR3 protein comes from TCRdb applying MiXCR to the reads. Among about 110,000 distinct CDR3 sequences listed, around 50% were seen once. The sequence came from a human donor in good health, serving as a control. The sequencing input was sorted CD4+, CD8+, or CD8+CD57+ T cells (not recorded which) from PBMCs. This chain links TRBV29-1 with TRBJ2-7, with 7 bases matching TRBD1. CDR3 amino acids: CSVGQGSSYEQYF. As DNA, the CDR3 is TGCAGCGTTGGACAGGGAAGCTCCTACGAGCAGTACTTC.